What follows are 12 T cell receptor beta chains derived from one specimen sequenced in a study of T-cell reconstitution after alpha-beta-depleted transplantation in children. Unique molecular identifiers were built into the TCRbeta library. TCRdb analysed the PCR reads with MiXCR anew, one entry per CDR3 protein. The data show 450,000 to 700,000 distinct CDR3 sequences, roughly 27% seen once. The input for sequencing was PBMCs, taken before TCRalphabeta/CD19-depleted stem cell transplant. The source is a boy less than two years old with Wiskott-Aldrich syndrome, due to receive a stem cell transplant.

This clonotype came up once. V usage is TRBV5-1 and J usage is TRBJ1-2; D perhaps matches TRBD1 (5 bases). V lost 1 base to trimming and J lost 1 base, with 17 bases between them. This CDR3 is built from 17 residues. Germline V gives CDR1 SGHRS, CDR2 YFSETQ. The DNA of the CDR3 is TGCGCCAGCAGCTTGAATTGGGGCCCCGCATTTAACTATGGCTACACCTTC. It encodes CASSLNWGPAFNYGYTF.

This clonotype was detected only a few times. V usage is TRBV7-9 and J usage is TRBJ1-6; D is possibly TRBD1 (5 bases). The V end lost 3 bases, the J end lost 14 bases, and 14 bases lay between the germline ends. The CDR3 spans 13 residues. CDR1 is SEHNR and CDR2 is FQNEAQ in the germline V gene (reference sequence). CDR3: CASSLGTASALHF. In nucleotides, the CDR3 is TGTGCCAGCAGCTTGGGGACGGCTTCGGCCCTCCACTTT.

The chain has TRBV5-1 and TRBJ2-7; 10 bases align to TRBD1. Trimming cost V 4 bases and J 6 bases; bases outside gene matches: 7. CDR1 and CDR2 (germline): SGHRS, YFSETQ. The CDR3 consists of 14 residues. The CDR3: CASSRGQGRFEQYF. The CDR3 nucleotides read TGCGCCAGCAGCAGGGGACAGGGGAGATTCGAGCAGTACTTC.

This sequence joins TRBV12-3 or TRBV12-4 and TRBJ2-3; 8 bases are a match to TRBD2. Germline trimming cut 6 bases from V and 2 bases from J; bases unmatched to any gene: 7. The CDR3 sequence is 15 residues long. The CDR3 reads CASRQRGTPTDTQYF. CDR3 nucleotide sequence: TGTGCCAGCAGACAGCGGGGGACACCCACAGATACGCAGTATTTT.

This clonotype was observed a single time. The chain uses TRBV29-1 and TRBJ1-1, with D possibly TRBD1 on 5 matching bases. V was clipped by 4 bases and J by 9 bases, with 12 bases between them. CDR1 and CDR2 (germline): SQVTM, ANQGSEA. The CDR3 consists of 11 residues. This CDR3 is CSVAQGSKAFF. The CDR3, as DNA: TGCAGCGTTGCGCAGGGATCAAAAGCTTTCTTT.

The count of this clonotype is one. The CDR3 spells CASSYRDYSYEQYF. Written as DNA, the CDR3 is TGTGCCAGCAGCTACCGGGACTACTCCTACGAGCAGTACTTC. The chain links TRBV21-1 to TRBJ2-7; TRBD2, the D gene given by the table, was not confirmed from the DNA. TRBV21-1 is an annotated pseudogene. The CDR3 has 14 residues.

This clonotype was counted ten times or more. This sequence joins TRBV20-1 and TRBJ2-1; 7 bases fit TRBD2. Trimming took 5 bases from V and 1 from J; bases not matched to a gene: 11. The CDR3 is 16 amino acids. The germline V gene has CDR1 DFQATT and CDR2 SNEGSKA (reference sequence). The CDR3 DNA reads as TGCAGTGCTTGGGAGACTAGCCGCAATTCCTACAATGAGCAGTTCTTC. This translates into CSAWETSRNSYNEQFF.

In DNA, the CDR3 is TGTGCCAGCAGTCCACAGGGGAGGGGGTCGAAACTGTTTTTT. Encoded protein: CASSPQGRGSKLFF. The chain uses TRBV12-3 or TRBV12-4 and TRBJ1-4; TRBD1 matches 7 bases. This CDR3 contains 14 residues. V lost 5 bases to trimming and J lost 11 bases; unmatched junction nucleotides: 11.

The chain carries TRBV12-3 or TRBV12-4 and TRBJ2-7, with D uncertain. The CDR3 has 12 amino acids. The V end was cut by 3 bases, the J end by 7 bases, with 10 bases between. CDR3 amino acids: CASSLVSFEQYF. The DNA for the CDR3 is TGTGCCAGCAGTTTGGTCAGTTTTGAGCAGTACTTC.

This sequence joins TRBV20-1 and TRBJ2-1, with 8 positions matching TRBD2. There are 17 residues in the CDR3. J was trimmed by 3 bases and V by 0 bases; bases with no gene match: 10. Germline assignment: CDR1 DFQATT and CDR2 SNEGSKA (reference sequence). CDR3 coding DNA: TGCAGTGCTAGAGAGAGGTGGCGGGAGGACCTCTACAATGAGCAGTTCTTC. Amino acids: CSARERWREDLYNEQFF.

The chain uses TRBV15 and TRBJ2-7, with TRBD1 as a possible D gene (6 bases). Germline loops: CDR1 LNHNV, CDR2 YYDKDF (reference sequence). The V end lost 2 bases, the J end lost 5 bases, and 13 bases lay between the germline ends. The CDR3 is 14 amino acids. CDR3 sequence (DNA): TGTGCCACCAGCAGATTCGTCGGACAGAACGAGCAGTACTTC. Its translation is CATSRFVGQNEQYF.

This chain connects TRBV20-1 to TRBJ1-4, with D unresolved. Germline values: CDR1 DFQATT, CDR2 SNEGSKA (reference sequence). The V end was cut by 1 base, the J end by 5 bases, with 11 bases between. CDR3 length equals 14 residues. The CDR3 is CSARVQRTNEKLFF. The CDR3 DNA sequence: TGCAGTGCTAGAGTACAGCGAACGAATGAAAAACTGTTTTTT.